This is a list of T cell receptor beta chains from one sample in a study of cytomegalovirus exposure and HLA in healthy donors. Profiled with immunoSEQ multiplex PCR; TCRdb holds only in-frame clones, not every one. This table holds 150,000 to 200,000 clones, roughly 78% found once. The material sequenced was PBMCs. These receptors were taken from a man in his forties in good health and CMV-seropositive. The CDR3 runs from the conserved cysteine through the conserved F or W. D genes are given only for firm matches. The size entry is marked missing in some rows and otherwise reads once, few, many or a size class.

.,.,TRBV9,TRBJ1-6,CASRTGSSYNSPLHF,TGTGCCAGCCGAACAGGGAGCTCCTATAATTCACCCCTCCACTTT
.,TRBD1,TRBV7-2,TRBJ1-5,CASSLRGTGPYSNQPQHF,TGTGCCAGCAGCTTAAGGGGGACAGGGCCATATAGCAATCAGCCCCAGCATTTT
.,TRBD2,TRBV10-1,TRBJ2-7,CASSESVIAGGIDEQYF,TGCGCCAGCAGTGAGTCTGTGATAGCGGGGGGTATCGACGAGCAGTACTTC
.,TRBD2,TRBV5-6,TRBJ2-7,CASSMAGGLTYEQYF,TGTGCCAGCAGCATGGCGGGGGGACTAACCTACGAGCAGTACTTC
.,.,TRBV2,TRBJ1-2,CASSPQEAVGYTF,TGTGCCAGCAGTCCCCAGGAGGCGGTTGGCTACACCTTC
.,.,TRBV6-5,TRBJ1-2,CASSYSVGRASDGYTF,TGTGCCAGCAGTTACTCTGTAGGCAGGGCAAGCGATGGCTACACCTTC
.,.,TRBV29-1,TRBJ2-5,CSVEGRFQETQYF,TGCAGCGTTGAAGGTCGGTTCCAAGAGACCCAGTACTTC
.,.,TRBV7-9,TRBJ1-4,CASIDRDSNEKLFF,TGTGCCAGCATAGACCGGGACTCGAATGAAAAACTGTTTTTT
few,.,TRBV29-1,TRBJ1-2,CSVEAVRALDGYTF,TGCAGCGTTGAGGCGGTCAGGGCTTTGGATGGCTACACCTTC
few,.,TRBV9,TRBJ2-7,CASSGGGTVSYEQYF,TGTGCCAGCAGCGGAGGAGGGACAGTCTCCTACGAGCAGTACTTC
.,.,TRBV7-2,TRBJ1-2,CASSSFVGTRGYGYTF,TGTGCCAGCAGCTCATTTGTGGGGACAAGAGGCTATGGCTACACCTTC
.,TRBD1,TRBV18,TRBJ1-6,CASSPTGTGDSPLHF,TGTGCCAGCTCCCCGACCGGGACAGGGGATTCACCCCTCCACTTT
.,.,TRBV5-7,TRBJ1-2,CASSLDPVPLYGYTF,TGTGCCAGCAGCTTGGATCCGGTCCCCCTCTATGGCTACACCTTC
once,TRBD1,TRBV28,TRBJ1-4,CASTTDRAFEKLFF,TGTGCCAGCACTACGGACAGGGCCTTTGAAAAACTGTTTTTT
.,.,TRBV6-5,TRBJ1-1,CASIRDTSGAEAFF,TGTGCCAGCATCAGGGACACGTCCGGGGCTGAAGCTTTCTTT
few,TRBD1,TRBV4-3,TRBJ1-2,CASSQDIRTGGDSGYGYTF,TGCGCCAGCAGCCAAGATATAAGGACAGGGGGCGACTCCGGCTATGGCTACACCTTC
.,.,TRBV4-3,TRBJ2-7,CASSPASGQPYEQYF,TGCGCCAGCAGCCCCGCGAGCGGACAGCCCTACGAGCAGTACTTC
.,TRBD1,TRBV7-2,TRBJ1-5,CASSFNRGKDQPQHF,TGTGCCAGCAGCTTCAACAGGGGAAAGGATCAGCCCCAGCATTTT
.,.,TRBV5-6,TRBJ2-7,CASRKDSLEQYF,TGTGCCAGCAGGAAAGACTCCCTCGAGCAGTACTTC
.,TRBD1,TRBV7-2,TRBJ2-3,CASSPRGGADTQYF,TGTGCCAGCAGCCCGCGAGGGGGCGCAGATACGCAGTATTTT
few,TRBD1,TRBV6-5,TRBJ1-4,CASSRQGFNEKLFF,TGTGCCAGCAGTCGACAGGGGTTTAATGAAAAACTGTTTTTT
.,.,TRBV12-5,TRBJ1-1,CASGLGGEAFF,TGTGCTAGTGGTTTAGGAGGGGAAGCTTTCTTT
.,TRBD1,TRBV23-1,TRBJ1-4,CASSQSNRGHTNEKLFF,TGCGCCAGCAGTCAATCTAACAGGGGGCATACTAATGAAAAACTGTTTTTT
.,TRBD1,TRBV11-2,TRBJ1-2,CASSPPGGGTRGYTF,TGTGCCAGCAGCCCCCCAGGGGGAGGCACGCGAGGCTACACCTTC
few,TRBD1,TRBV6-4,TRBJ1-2,CASSRGQGGETNYGYTF,TGTGCCAGCAGCCGAGGACAGGGTGGCGAGACAAACTATGGCTACACCTTC
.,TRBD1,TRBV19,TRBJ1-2,CASRRTGSNYGYTF,TGTGCCAGTAGGCGGACAGGGTCTAACTATGGCTACACCTTC
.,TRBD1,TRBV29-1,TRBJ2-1,CSVEGERDRDPYNEQFF,TGCAGCGTTGAAGGTGAAAGGGACAGGGACCCTTACAATGAGCAGTTCTTC
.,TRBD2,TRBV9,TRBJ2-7,CASSVAPVGGSYEQYF,TGTGCCAGCAGCGTAGCCCCTGTGGGGGGGTCCTACGAGCAGTACTTC
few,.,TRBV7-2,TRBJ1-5,CASSPGGSSNQPQHF,TGTGCCAGCAGCCCTGGAGGGTCTAGCAATCAGCCCCAGCATTTT
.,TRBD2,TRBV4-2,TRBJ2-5,CASSHPSGGAETQYF,TGTGCCAGCAGCCACCCTAGCGGGGGGGCAGAGACCCAGTACTTC
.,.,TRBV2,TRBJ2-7,CASIGSGDEQYF,TGTGCCAGCATAGGTTCCGGGGACGAGCAGTACTTC
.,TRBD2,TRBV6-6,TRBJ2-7,CASSYSGEEGEQYF,TGTGCCAGCAGTTACAGCGGGGAGGAGGGCGAGCAGTACTTC
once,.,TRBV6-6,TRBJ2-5,CASTNPPLAPETQYF,TGTGCCAGCACTAATCCCCCCCTAGCTCCGGAGACCCAGTACTTC
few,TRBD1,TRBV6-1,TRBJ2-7,CASSRDSTYEQYF,TGTGCCAGCAGTCGGGACAGTACCTACGAGCAGTACTTC
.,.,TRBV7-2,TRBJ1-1,CASSPWTVGAFF,TGTGCCAGCAGCCCGTGGACAGTGGGTGCTTTCTTT
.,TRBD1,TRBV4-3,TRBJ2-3,CASSQDGPGQGSADTQYF,TGCGCCAGCAGCCAAGATGGACCGGGACAGGGGTCGGCAGATACGCAGTATTTT
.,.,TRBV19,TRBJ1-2,CASREGLRGYGYTF,TGTGCCAGTAGGGAGGGACTCCGAGGCTATGGCTACACCTTC
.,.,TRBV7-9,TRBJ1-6,CASRGEEQGSYNSPLHF,TGTGCCAGCAGGGGGGAAGAACAGGGCTCCTATAATTCACCCCTCCACTTT
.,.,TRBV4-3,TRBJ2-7,CASSPGLVAYEQYF,TGCGCCAGCAGCCCGGGACTGGTTGCCTACGAGCAGTACTTC
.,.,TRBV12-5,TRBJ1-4,CASGSRRNITF,TGTGCTAGTGGTTCGCGGCGGAATATTACTTTT
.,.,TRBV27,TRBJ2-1,CASSLGTVYNEQFF,TGTGCCAGCAGTTTAGGGACTGTCTACAATGAGCAGTTCTTC
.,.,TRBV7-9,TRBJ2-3,CSSSSHRRWQNLSTDTQYF,TGTTCCAGCAGCTCCCATAGGAGGTGGCAGAACCTTAGCACAGATACGCAGTATTTT